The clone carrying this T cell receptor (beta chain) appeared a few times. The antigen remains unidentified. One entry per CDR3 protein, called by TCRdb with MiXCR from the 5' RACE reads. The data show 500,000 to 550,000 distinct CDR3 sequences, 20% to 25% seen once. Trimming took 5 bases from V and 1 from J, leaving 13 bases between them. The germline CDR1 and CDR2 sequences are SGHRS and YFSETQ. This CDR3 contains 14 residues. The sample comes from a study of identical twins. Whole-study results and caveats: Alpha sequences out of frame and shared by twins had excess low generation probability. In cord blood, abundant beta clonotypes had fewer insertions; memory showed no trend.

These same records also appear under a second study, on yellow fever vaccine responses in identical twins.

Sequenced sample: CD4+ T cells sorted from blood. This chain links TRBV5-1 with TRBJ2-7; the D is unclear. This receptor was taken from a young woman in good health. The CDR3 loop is CASSGNVDSYEQYF. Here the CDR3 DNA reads TGCGCCAGCAGTGGGAACGTAGATTCCTACGAGCAGTACTTC.